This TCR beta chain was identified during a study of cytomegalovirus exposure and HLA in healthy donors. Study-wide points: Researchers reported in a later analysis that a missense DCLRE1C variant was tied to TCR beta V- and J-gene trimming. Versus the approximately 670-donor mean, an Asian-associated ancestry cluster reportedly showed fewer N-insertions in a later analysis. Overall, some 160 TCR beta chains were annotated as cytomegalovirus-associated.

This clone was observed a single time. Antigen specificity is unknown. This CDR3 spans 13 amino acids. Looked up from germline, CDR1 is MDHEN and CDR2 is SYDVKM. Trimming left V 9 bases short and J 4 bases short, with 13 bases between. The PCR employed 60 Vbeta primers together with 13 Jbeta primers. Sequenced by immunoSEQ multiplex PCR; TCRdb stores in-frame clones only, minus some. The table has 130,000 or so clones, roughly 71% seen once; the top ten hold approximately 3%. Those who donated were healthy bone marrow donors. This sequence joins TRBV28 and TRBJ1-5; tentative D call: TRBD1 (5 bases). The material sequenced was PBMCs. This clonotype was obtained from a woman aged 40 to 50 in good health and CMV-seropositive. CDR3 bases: TGTGCCAGGACGGGACTTAAAAATCAGCCCCAGCATTTT. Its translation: CARTGLKNQPQHF. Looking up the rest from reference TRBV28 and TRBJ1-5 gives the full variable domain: DVKVTQSSRYLVKRTGEKVFLECVQDMDHENMFWYRQDPGLGLRLIYFSYDVKMKEKGDIPEGYSVSREKKERFSLILESASTNQTSMYLCARTGLKNQPQHFGDGTRLSIL.